The present T cell receptor (beta chain) was sequenced within a study of human T cells and chemical hapten exposure. The library gave individual cDNA molecules unique molecular identifiers. TCRdb ran MiXCR on the RACE reads and lists one entry per CDR3 protein. The table includes 80,000 or so distinct CDR3 sequences, roughly 10% detected once. Time point denoted: patch test 1, 2 weeks after DPC sensitization. Noted treatment: therapeutic diphenylcyclopropenone sensitization with weekly scalp DPC. Germline V gene data show CDR1 as SNHLY and CDR2 as FYNNEI. Trimming left V 11 bases short and J 3 bases short, with 7 bases between. The CDR3 has 10 residues.

The chain couples TRBV2 to TRBJ1-1; D remains ambiguous. The clonotype originates from a woman aged 45-59 years with alopecia areata. Some clones in this sample may be carry-over from other donors' samples. The sample here was whole blood, taken in connection with sensitization to the hapten diphenylcyclopropenone (DPC). CDR3 amino acids: CAAAYTEAFF. CDR3 nucleotide sequence: TGTGCCGCCGCCTACACTGAAGCTTTCTTT.